Below are 22 T cell receptor beta chains sequenced from a single sample in a study of blood T cell repertoires in COVID-19. The repertoire was sequenced with immunoSEQ multiplex PCR; TCRdb's copy has only in-frame clones and lacks some. The table lists about 180,000 clones, approximately 90% of them singletons, with 3.5% to 5% in the top ten. Sequenced: peripheral blood. These receptors were collected from a woman between 25 and 40 years old with acute or convalescent COVID-19.

This clone was seen only once. The rearrangement joins TRBV12-1 to TRBJ1-2. TRBV12-1 is deemed a pseudogene. The CDR3 contains 10 residues. The CDR3 spells CASESYGYTF. The CDR3 DNA reads TGTGCCAGCGAGTCCTATGGCTACACCTTC.

The CDR3 nucleotides read TGTGCCAGCAGTTACCCTCAGGGGAACACTGAAGCTTTCTTT. Protein sequence: CASSYPQGNTEAFF. The V gene is TRBV6-6, the J gene TRBJ1-1; weak D call: TRBD1 (5 bases). Germline lookup yields CDR1 MNHNY and CDR2 SVGAGI (reference sequence). Trimming took off 2 bases at V and 1 base at J, with 8 bases between the two ends. The CDR3 covers 14 residues.

This chain connects TRBV9 to TRBJ2-3; TRBD1 aligns across 9 bases. The germline V gene has CDR1 SGDLS and CDR2 YYNGEE. The junction had 13 bases not matched to a gene; V was cut back by 4 bases and J by 7 bases. CDR3 size: 16 residues. In nucleotides, the CDR3 is TGTGCCAGCAGCTCCTGGGGACAGGGCGCCCCTTATACGCAGTATTTT. This codes for CASSSWGQGAPYTQYF.

Only one count was recorded for this clone. The V call is TRBV6-5, the J call TRBJ1-4; no clear D gene. The V end lost 6 bases, the J end lost 8 bases, and 4 bases lay between the germline ends. This CDR3 spans 10 amino acids. The V gene's germline CDR1 is MNHEY and CDR2 SVGAGI. CDR3: CASRLEKLFF. CDR3 in DNA: TGTGCCAGCAGATTAGAAAAACTGTTTTTT.

This chain connects TRBV29-1 to TRBJ1-1; 8 bases align to TRBD1. V shed 7 bases, J shed 0 bases, and the junction held 7 bases outside the gene matches. The CDR3 has 14 residues. Germline V gene sequence: CDR1 SQVTM, CDR2 ANQGSEA. CDR3 loop: CSAAGGMMNTEAFF. CDR3 nucleotides: TGCAGCGCTGCAGGGGGCATGATGAACACTGAAGCTTTCTTT.

The chain links TRBV6-5 to TRBJ2-3, with a weak D call TRBD2 (6 bases). Germline V lookup: CDR1 MNHEY, CDR2 SVGAGI. The CDR3 totals 13 residues. The ends were cut back, 6 bases at V and 5 bases at J, with 12 bases in the middle. CDR3 residues: CASRRSEGDTQYF. In nucleotides, the CDR3 is TGTGCCAGCAGACGGTCGGAGGGAGATACGCAGTATTTT.

V gene TRBV2 combines with J gene TRBJ2-7; 8 bases match TRBD2. After removal of 3 bases from V and 5 bases from J, the junction contained 12 bases not matched to a gene. The CDR3 has 16 amino acids. The germline CDR1 and CDR2 sequences are SNHLY and FYNNEI. CDR3: CASSEGSGRLFDEQYF. Here the CDR3 DNA reads TGTGCCAGCAGTGAGGGAAGCGGGAGATTGTTCGACGAGCAGTACTTC. The whole variable domain, remainder taken from reference TRBV2 and TRBJ2-7, is EPEVTQTPSHQVTQMGQEVILRCVPISNHLYFYWYRQILGQKVEFLVSFYNNEISEKSEIFDDQFSVERPDGSNFTLKIRSTKLEDSAMYFCASSEGSGRLFDEQYFGPGTRLTVT.

V usage is TRBV21-1 and J usage is TRBJ1-6. TRBV21-1 is marked as a pseudogene. CDR3 length: 16 amino acids. The CDR3 DNA reads as TGTGCCAGCATCGGGGGGGCGAGCTCCTATAATTCACCCCTCCACTTT. The encoded protein is CASIGGASSYNSPLHF.

The V call is TRBV5-1, the J call TRBJ1-5, with D possibly matching TRBD1 (5 bases). The germline V gene encodes CDR1 SGHRS and CDR2 YFSETQ. V lost 5 bases and J lost 5, with 11 bases in between. The CDR3 is 13 amino acids. CDR3 DNA: TGCGCCAGCAGTGTAACAGGCGATCAGCCCCAGCATTTT. Its protein is CASSVTGDQPQHF.

The chain employs TRBV29-1 and TRBJ2-5; D is possibly TRBD1 (6 bases). Looked up from germline, CDR1 is SQVTM and CDR2 is ANQGSEA. Trimming shortened V by 7 bases and J by 5 bases, and 14 bases separated the two germline ends. The CDR3 has 12 amino acids. DNA for the CDR3: TGCAGCGCCCGTCAGGGGACCGAGACCCAGTACTTC. Protein product: CSARQGTETQYF.

This chain connects TRBV5-6 to TRBJ2-1; weak D call: TRBD2 (5 bases). Trimming shortened V by 9 bases and J by 6 bases, and 10 bases separated the two germline ends. Germline V lookup: CDR1 SGHDT, CDR2 YYEEEE. This CDR3 spans 11 amino acids. CDR3 DNA: TGTGCCACAGGAGAGGGCAATGAGCAGTTCTTC. Residues: CATGEGNEQFF.

The chain uses TRBV6-5 and TRBJ2-7; D remains ambiguous. This CDR3 has 15 residues. The V and J ends lost 0 bases and 5 bases respectively, with 14 bases between them. Looked up from germline, CDR1 is MNHEY and CDR2 is SVGAGI. CDR3 protein: CASSYSRSGFHEQYF. The CDR3 DNA reads TGTGCCAGCAGTTACTCGAGGAGTGGGTTCCACGAGCAGTACTTC.

The sample holds a few counts of this clone. The V gene is TRBV19, the J gene TRBJ2-1, with D perhaps matching TRBD2 (5 bases). Trimming stripped 8 bases from V and 3 bases from J, with 11 bases between. This CDR3 contains 13 residues. In germline, CDR1 is LNHDA, CDR2 SQIVND (reference sequence). The CDR3 reads CASSREYYNEQFF. CDR3 DNA sequence: TGTGCCAGTTCTCGGGAATACTACAATGAGCAGTTCTTC.

The chain recombines TRBV28 with TRBJ2-1, with TRBD1 identical over 9 bases. The CDR3 consists of 12 residues. Germline CDR1 MDHEN, CDR2 SYDVKM. Trimming removed 6 bases from V and 9 bases from J; junction bases left unmatched: 3. In DNA form, the CDR3 reads TGTGCCAGCAGACAGGGGGCTGGTGAGCAGTTCTTC. Translation: CASRQGAGEQFF.

The chain is built from TRBV18 and TRBJ2-2; 7 nucleotides line up with TRBD1. With V trimmed by 5 bases and J by 5 bases, 5 bases remained unmatched. Germline lookup yields CDR1 KGHSH and CDR2 LQKENI. CDR3 length: 14 residues. DNA of the CDR3: TGTGCCAGCTCAACCGGGACAGCGACCGGGGAGCTGTTTTTT. Its translation: CASSTGTATGELFF.

The chain joins TRBV11-2 to TRBJ2-1; perhaps TRBD1 as D (5 bases). The CDR3 totals 16 residues. Germline V gene data show CDR1 as SGHAT and CDR2 as FQNNGV. V was shortened by 5 bases and J by 9 bases, with 23 bases between the two germline ends. The CDR3: CASSPLKGPAGGEQFF. The CDR3 coding sequence is TGTGCCAGCAGCCCCCTCAAGGGGCCCGCCGGTGGTGAGCAGTTCTTC.

J is TRBJ2-7 and V is TRBV6-5, with TRBD1 as a possible D gene (6 bases). The V end was cut by 6 bases, the J end by 2 bases, with 17 bases between. Germline CDR1 MNHEY, CDR2 SVGAGI. CDR3 length equals 15 residues. CDR3 bases: TGTGCCAGCAGGGTGGCAGGGGTTAATGCCTACGAGCAGTACTTC. Its protein is CASRVAGVNAYEQYF.

This chain joins TRBV30 and TRBJ1-3, with D possibly matching TRBD1 (6 bases). V lost 1 base and J 0 bases, leaving 13 bases between the germline ends. This CDR3 has 16 residues. Germline-derived CDR1 and CDR2 are GTSNPN and SVGIG (reference sequence). The CDR3 region is CAWSGTGTLSGNTIYF. CDR3 bases: TGTGCCTGGAGTGGGACGGGGACACTCTCTGGAAACACCATATATTTT.

The CDR3 nucleotides read TGCGCCAGCAGCAAGGGGACAGTGTTCGAGCAGTACTTC. This translates into CASSKGTVFEQYF. The chain couples TRBV5-1 to TRBJ2-7, with 7 bases that match TRBD1. Losses at the gene ends were 4 bases for V and 6 bases for J; bases not matched to a gene: 7. The CDR3 extends over 13 amino acids. Germline CDR1 SGHRS, CDR2 YFSETQ. The variable domain in full, with the rest retrieved from reference TRBV5-1 and TRBJ2-7, is KAGVTQTPRYLIKTRGQQVTLSCSPISGHRSVSWYQQTPGQGLQFLFEYFSETQRNKGNFPGRFSGRQFSNSRSEMNVSTLELGDSALYLCASSKGTVFEQYFGPGTRLTVT.

This chain joins TRBV6-1 and TRBJ1-1, with D possibly TRBD1 on 5 matching bases. The CDR3 spans 14 residues. V lost 3 bases, J lost 3 bases, and 11 bases lay in between. From germline, CDR1 is MNHNS and CDR2 SASEGT. The CDR3 DNA reads TGTGCCAGCAGTGAGCAGGGCCCATACACTGAAGCTTTCTTT. This translates into CASSEQGPYTEAFF.

The V gene is TRBV18, the J gene TRBJ1-5; weak D call: TRBD1 (6 bases). The CDR3 totals 13 residues. V was shortened by 6 bases and J by 7 bases, with 13 bases between the two germline ends. Looked up from germline, CDR1 is KGHSH and CDR2 is LQKENI. As DNA, the CDR3 is TGTGCCAGCTCGGCAGGGGAGAGGCAGCCCCAGCATTTT. It specifies CASSAGERQPQHF.

The genes are TRBV4-2 and TRBJ1-4; D is ambiguous. The V gene's germline CDR1 is LGHNA and CDR2 YNFKEQ. The CDR3 is 16 residues long. V was cut by 1 base and J by 7 bases, with 16 bases left in between. CDR3 bases: TGTGCCAGCAGCCAAGGTTACGGGGATAATGGTGAAAAACTGTTTTTT. Encoded protein: CASSQGYGDNGEKLFF.